Listed here are 19 T cell receptor beta chains from one sample, sequenced in a study of cytomegalovirus exposure and HLA in healthy donors (dated by TCRdb to between 2016 and 2019). Libraries came from the immunoSEQ multiplex PCR assay. The multiplex PCR relied on a mix of 60 forward primers for TCR Vbeta segments and 13 reverse primers for TCR Jbeta segments. The immuneACCESS repertoire file appears here via TCRdb, limited to in-frame rearrangements. These files lack a portion of the clones; in checked studies, under half of the deficit traces to unresolved V genes, and the cause of the others is not known. The table for this sample lists 110,000 to 150,000 clones; roughly three quarters of them were counted only once. The top ten constitute 4% to 6% of the sample. Sequenced input: PBMCs. These receptors were taken from a woman in her forties or fifties in good health and CMV-seronegative.

CDR3 bases: TGTGCCAGCTCACCACTGGCTTCAAACACTGAAGCTTTCTTT. Translating it yields CASSPLASNTEAFF. The chain joins TRBV18 to TRBJ1-1; no clear D. Per the germline V gene, CDR1 is KGHSH and CDR2 is LQKENI. The CDR3 contains 14 residues. The V and J ends lost 1 base and 2 bases respectively, with 8 bases between them. Looking up the rest from reference TRBV18 and TRBJ1-1 gives the full variable domain: NAGVMQNPRHLVRRRGQEARLRCSPMKGHSHVYWYRQLPEEGLKFMVYLQKENIIDESGMPKERFSAEFPKEGPSILRIQQVVRGDSAAYFCASSPLASNTEAFFGQGTRLTVV.

The chain employs TRBV6-5 and TRBJ1-6, with 8 bases matching TRBD1. This CDR3 has 14 amino acids. The trim removed 5 bases at V and 8 bases at J, leaving 5 bases unmatched. Germline CDR1 reads MNHEY; CDR2 reads SVGAGI. Written as DNA, the CDR3 is TGTGCCAGCAGTCGGGACAGGTCGGATTCACCCCTCCACTTT. It translates to CASSRDRSDSPLHF.

The J gene is TRBJ1-4, the V gene TRBV5-1; possible D gene TRBD1, 6 bases. Germline V gene data show CDR1 as SGHRS and CDR2 as YFSETQ. V shed 4 bases and J shed 14 bases, with 18 bases lying between them. The CDR3 length is 13 residues. The CDR3 sequence is CASSLEGRTALFF. CDR3 sequence (DNA): TGCGCCAGCAGCCTTGAGGGGCGGACAGCGCTGTTTTTT.

The CDR3 bases are TGTGCCACCAGCATCGGGGGGGCGGGAACAGATACGCAGTATTTT. Protein: CATSIGGAGTDTQYF. The chain combines TRBV15 with TRBJ2-3, with TRBD2 matching over 8 bases. V lost 4 bases, J lost 3 bases, and 6 bases stayed unmatched. Germline V gene data show CDR1 as LNHNV and CDR2 as YYDKDF (reference sequence). This CDR3 spans 15 amino acids.

This chain joins TRBV7-6 and TRBJ2-5, with D tentatively TRBD1 (6 bases). V gave up 5 bases and J gave up 2 bases, with 18 bases separating them. This CDR3 contains 16 residues. From germline, CDR1 is SGHVS and CDR2 FNYEAQ. The CDR3 DNA reads as TGTGCCAGCAGCCTACTAACTGACAGGAGTCAAGAGACCCAGTACTTC. Translated, it gives CASSLLTDRSQETQYF.

The table lists this clone with a count of one. V usage is TRBV29-1 and J usage is TRBJ2-1, with a tentative D call TRBD1 (5 bases). V lost 0 bases and J lost 8, with 14 bases in between. CDR1 is SQVTM, CDR2 ANQGSEA, per germline. The CDR3 is made up of 14 amino acids. The CDR3 nucleotides read TGCAGCGTTGAAGAGGGTAGGGGTGGGGATGAGCAGTTCTTC. This gives the protein CSVEEGRGGDEQFF.

Details on this clone: At the DNA level, this CDR3 is encoded by other sequences in the same sample as well. The genes are TRBV7-9 and TRBJ1-1, with a tentative D call TRBD1 (6 bases). The CDR3 sequence is 12 residues long. Between the trimmed V and J ends, which lost 5 bases and 11 bases, there was a span of 15 bases. The germline V gene encodes CDR1 SEHNR and CDR2 FQNEAQ (reference sequence). This CDR3 reads CASSPGGVRAFF. The DNA of the CDR3 is TGTGCCAGCAGCCCGGGGGGCGTGAGGGCTTTCTTT.

The CDR3 spells CASQPPPTPGMYF. The CDR3 DNA follows: TGTGCCAGCCAGCCTCCCCCGACCCCGGGGATGTACTTC. This chain uses TRBV11-3 with TRBJ2-7; weak D call: TRBD2 (5 bases). This CDR3 region has 13 residues. Germline V gives CDR1 SGHNT, CDR2 YENEEA. Trimming left V 8 bases short and J 12 bases short, with 23 bases between.

This rearrangement joins TRBV6-6 to TRBJ2-7, with no clear D. CDR1 is MNHNY and CDR2 is SVGAGI in the germline V gene (reference sequence). CDR3 length: 11 amino acids. V was cut by 5 bases and J by 5 bases, with 7 bases left in between. DNA for the CDR3: TGTGCCAGCAGTCTTTATCACGAGCAGTACTTC. Translation gives CASSLYHEQYF.

This chain's CDR3 is CATRSWDSSSYEQYF. In DNA, the CDR3 is TGTGCCACCAGGTCTTGGGACAGCAGCTCCTACGAGCAGTACTTC. The J gene is TRBJ2-7, the V gene TRBV15; 7 positions agree with TRBD1. CDR3 length: 15 amino acids. Germline V gene lookup returns CDR1 LNHNV and CDR2 YYDKDF (reference sequence). V was pared by 6 bases and J by 0 bases, with 8 bases of the junction left unmatched.

The CDR3 region is CASSLDPAGLAATGELFF. Here the CDR3 DNA reads TGTGCCAGCTCACTCGACCCAGCGGGACTAGCGGCAACCGGGGAGCTGTTTTTT. The V and J genes are TRBV18 and TRBJ2-2; TRBD2 matches 11 bases. CDR3 length: 18 amino acids. Germline CDR1 KGHSH, CDR2 LQKENI. J gave up 5 bases and V 4 bases, and 12 bases lay outside the gene matches.

The table lists this clone with a few counts. This rearrangement joins TRBV2 to TRBJ1-3; D is perhaps TRBD1 (5 bases). The CDR3 extends over 16 amino acids. V lost 4 bases, J lost 9 bases, and 22 bases lay in between. Per the germline V gene, CDR1 is SNHLY and CDR2 is FYNNEI. CDR3 sequence reads: CASSAETPFLQGTIYF. The CDR3 DNA reads as TGTGCCAGCAGTGCGGAGACCCCCTTTCTCCAGGGCACCATATATTTT. Based on the CDR3 plus reference TRBV2 and TRBJ1-3, the full variable domain is EPEVTQTPSHQVTQMGQEVILRCVPISNHLYFYWYRQILGQKVEFLVSFYNNEISEKSEIFDDQFSVERPDGSNFTLKIRSTKLEDSAMYFCASSAETPFLQGTIYFGEGSWLTVV.

V gene TRBV6-1 combines with J gene TRBJ1-2, with D perhaps matching TRBD1 (5 bases). The V and J ends lost 8 bases and 5 bases respectively, with 12 bases between them. This CDR3 comprises 12 residues. Germline V CDR1 and CDR2: MNHNS, SASEGT. The CDR3 loop is CASGQGGYGYTF. The CDR3 region has the DNA TGTGCCAGCGGTCAGGGAGGGTATGGCTACACCTTC.

The V gene is TRBV19, the J gene TRBJ1-2; the match to TRBD1 covers 9 bases. CDR1 LNHDA and CDR2 SQIVND come from the germline V gene (reference sequence). The CDR3 runs to 15 residues. V trimming: 5 bases; J trimming: 4 bases; junction bases outside the gene matches: 8. The CDR3 sequence: CASSLLGQGIYGYTF. The CDR3 nucleotides read TGTGCCAGTAGTCTCCTCGGACAGGGGATCTATGGCTACACCTTC.

This clone appeared a few times. The V and J genes are TRBV29-1 and TRBJ2-7; 10 bases agree with TRBD1. This CDR3 is 15 amino acids long. Germline V gene data show CDR1 as SQVTM and CDR2 as ANQGSEA. V was clipped by 3 bases and J by 0 bases; unmatched bases: 5. The CDR3 loop reads CSVERGQGYSYEQYF. For the CDR3, the DNA is TGCAGCGTTGAGCGGGGACAGGGGTACTCCTACGAGCAGTACTTC.

The chain uses TRBV5-4 and TRBJ1-3, with 8 bases matching TRBD1. The germline V gene has CDR1 SGHNT and CDR2 YYREEE (reference sequence). This CDR3 is built from 15 residues. The ends lost 1 base at V and 4 bases at J; junction bases unmatched: 4. The CDR3 loop reads CASSLNRGDGNTIYF. The DNA of the CDR3 is TGTGCCAGCAGCTTGAACAGGGGGGACGGAAACACCATATATTTT.

The chain employs TRBV30 and TRBJ1-6, with D unclear. V was cut by 5 bases and J by 6 bases, with 8 bases left in between. Per germline, CDR1 GTSNPN and CDR2 SVGIG (reference sequence). CDR3 length equals 12 residues. The DNA of the CDR3 is TGTGCCTGGGCGCGAGTTAATTCACCCCTCCACTTT. This codes for CAWARVNSPLHF.

The chain couples TRBV7-2 to TRBJ2-3; D possibly corresponds to TRBD2 (7 bases). Between the trimmed V and J ends, which lost 4 bases and 4 bases, there was a span of 15 bases. The CDR3 spans 15 residues. In germline, CDR1 is SGHTA, CDR2 FQGNSA. This chain's CDR3 is CASSWRGGLSDTQYF. The CDR3 DNA reads as TGTGCCAGCAGCTGGAGGGGGGGCTTGTCAGATACGCAGTATTTT.

The V and J genes are TRBV18 and TRBJ1-1; D is uncertain. The CDR3 loop spans 14 amino acids. Germline V gene lookup returns CDR1 KGHSH and CDR2 LQKENI. Trimming removed 5 bases at V and 2 bases at J, with 12 bases between. The CDR3 is CASSSQGANTEAFF. The CDR3 nucleotides read TGTGCCAGCTCAAGTCAAGGAGCTAACACTGAAGCTTTCTTT.